Shown below are 14 T cell receptor beta chains from a single sample sequenced in a study of cytomegalovirus exposure and HLA in healthy donors. The PCR ran on 60 Vbeta and 13 Jbeta primers. This table comes from immunoSEQ multiplex PCR, and its TCRdb copy is limited to in-frame clones, with some not included. Of about 170,000 clones listed, 60% to 85% were seen once; the top ten hold around 3%. Sequencing was carried out using PBMCs. Source of these receptors: a woman aged 50 to 60 in good health and CMV-seropositive.

The V call is TRBV7-8, the J call TRBJ1-2, with 12 bases aligning to TRBD1. The V and J ends lost 3 bases and 8 bases, in that order; junction bases with no gene match: 4. Germline assignment: CDR1 SGHVS and CDR2 FQNEAQ. The CDR3 sequence is 14 residues long. The CDR3 loop is CASSLGQGAQGYTF. DNA for the CDR3: TGTGCCAGCAGCTTGGGACAGGGGGCGCAGGGCTACACCTTC.

This CDR3 reads CAIQNGQALYEQYF. For the CDR3, the DNA is TGTGCCATCCAAAACGGACAGGCCCTCTACGAGCAGTACTTC. The gene calls are TRBV10-3 and TRBJ2-7, with 7 bases that match TRBD1. The CDR3 has 14 residues. Germline values: CDR1 ENHRY, CDR2 SYGVKD. The ends lost 8 bases at V and 3 bases at J; junction bases unmatched: 10.

The V gene is TRBV7-8, the J gene TRBJ1-6; 7 positions match TRBD1. Germline V gene sequence: CDR1 SGHVS, CDR2 FQNEAQ. The CDR3 has 14 residues. Trimming removed 0 bases from V and 8 bases from J; junction bases left unmatched: 1. The CDR3 DNA sequence: TGTGCCAGCAGCTTAGCCCAGGGGGATTCACCCCTCCACTTT. It translates to CASSLAQGDSPLHF. The complete variable domain, with remaining parts taken from reference TRBV7-8 and TRBJ1-6, reads GAGVSQSPRYKVAKRGQDVALRCDPISGHVSLFWYQQALGQGPEFLTYFQNEAQLDKSGLPSDRFFAERPEGSVSTLKIQRTQQEDSAVYLCASSLAQGDSPLHFGNGTRLTVT.

The rearrangement joins TRBV6-6 to TRBJ1-2; TRBD1 is a possible D gene (5 bases). V lost 6 bases to trimming and J lost 7 bases, with 9 bases between them. Germline CDR1 MNHNY, CDR2 SVGAGI (reference sequence). CDR3 size: 11 residues. CDR3 residues: CASRTVRGYTF. The CDR3 bases are TGTGCCAGCAGGACAGTTCGTGGCTACACCTTC.

The table lists this clone with a count of one. This sequence joins TRBV25-1 and TRBJ2-7; D might be TRBD2 (5 bases). The germline CDR1 and CDR2 sequences are MGHDK and SYGVNS. This CDR3 has 13 amino acids. The ends were cut back, 7 bases at V and 5 bases at J, with 15 bases in the middle. CDR3 residues: CASMKDWPNEQYF. In nucleotides, the CDR3 is TGTGCCAGCATGAAGGACTGGCCCAACGAGCAGTACTTC.

The V and J genes are TRBV29-1 and TRBJ2-7; 8 nucleotides match TRBD1. The V segment lost 0 bases and the J segment 4 bases; nucleotides outside the gene matches: 8. In germline, CDR1 is SQVTM, CDR2 ANQGSEA. The CDR3 runs 15 residues. For the CDR3, the DNA is TGCAGCGTTGAAGATGACAGGGGAAGCGGTTACGAGCAGTACTTC. Residues: CSVEDDRGSGYEQYF.

This chain links TRBV7-2 with TRBJ2-3; 10 bases map to TRBD2. This CDR3 spans 17 amino acids. Trimming at V came to 1 base and at J to 4 bases, leaving 8 bases not matched to a gene. Germline V CDR1 and CDR2: SGHTA, FQGNSA. CDR3 in DNA: TGTGCCAGCAGCTTAGAGATTGGACTAGCGGTGGCAGATACGCAGTATTTT. Amino acid sequence: CASSLEIGLAVADTQYF.

The count of this clone is one. This chain connects TRBV5-4 to TRBJ1-1; D possibly corresponds to TRBD1 (5 bases). Trimming cost V 0 bases and J 2 bases, with 8 bases left between them. The CDR3 contains 14 residues. Looked up from germline, CDR1 is SGHNT and CDR2 is YYREEE (reference sequence). For the CDR3, the DNA is TGTGCCAGCAGCTTGGGACAGCCCAACACTGAAGCTTTCTTT. This codes for CASSLGQPNTEAFF.

The genes are TRBV19 and TRBJ1-1; TRBD1 is a possible D gene (5 bases). Trimming cost V 5 bases and J 5 bases, with 21 bases left between them. Germline values: CDR1 LNHDA, CDR2 SQIVND (reference sequence). This CDR3 spans 16 amino acids. Written as DNA, the CDR3 is TGTGCCAGTAGTCCTCCGGCCCGGGCGCGGGGGACTGAAGCTTTCTTT. Amino acids: CASSPPARARGTEAFF.

The chain links TRBV6-4 to TRBJ2-1, with 10 bases matching TRBD1. The V gene's germline CDR1 is MRHNA and CDR2 SNTAGT. The CDR3 has 17 residues. With V trimmed by 4 bases and J by 4 bases, 10 bases remained unmatched. In DNA form, the CDR3 reads TGTGCCAGCAGTGTATCCGGGACAGGGGTTGGGTACAATGAGCAGTTCTTC. Its translation: CASSVSGTGVGYNEQFF.

The chain has TRBV2 and TRBJ2-1; 11 nucleotides line up with TRBD1. CDR3 size: 15 residues. CDR1 is SNHLY, CDR2 FYNNEI, per germline. With 9 bases clipped from V and 1 base from J, the junction kept 5 bases outside the gene matches. For the CDR3, the DNA is TGTGCCAGTCGGACAGGGGGCACGTCCTACAATGAGCAGTTCTTC. Protein product: CASRTGGTSYNEQFF.

Written as DNA, the CDR3 is TGTGCCAGCAGCGCGCAGGGCTCTGGAAACACCATATATTTT. This sequence encodes CASSAQGSGNTIYF. The J gene is TRBJ1-3, the V gene TRBV7-8; tentative D call: TRBD1 (5 bases). V was pared by 5 bases and J by 0 bases, with 8 bases between. Per the germline V gene, CDR1 is SGHVS and CDR2 is FQNEAQ. The CDR3 length is 14 residues.

On this clone itself: One junction end disagrees with the germline gene, perhaps due to a read error. Other DNA sequences in the same sample also yield this CDR3. This chain uses TRBV6-1 with TRBJ2-2, with a possible D match to TRBD1 (6 bases). The CDR3 loop spans 13 amino acids. Germline CDR1 is MNHNS and CDR2 is SASEGT. The CDR3 region is CASRGTNTGELFF. For the CDR3, the DNA is TGTGCCAGCAGGGGGACAAACACCGGGGAGCTGTTCTTT.

This rearrangement joins TRBV7-9 to TRBJ1-2; 7 positions agree with TRBD1. This CDR3 spans 15 amino acids. The junction had 10 bases not matched to a gene; V was cut back by 5 bases and J by 4 bases. Germline-derived CDR1 and CDR2 are SEHNR and FQNEAQ (reference sequence). CDR3: CASSNTGEPLYGYTF. CDR3 DNA: TGTGCCAGCAGCAACACAGGGGAACCCCTCTATGGCTACACCTTC.